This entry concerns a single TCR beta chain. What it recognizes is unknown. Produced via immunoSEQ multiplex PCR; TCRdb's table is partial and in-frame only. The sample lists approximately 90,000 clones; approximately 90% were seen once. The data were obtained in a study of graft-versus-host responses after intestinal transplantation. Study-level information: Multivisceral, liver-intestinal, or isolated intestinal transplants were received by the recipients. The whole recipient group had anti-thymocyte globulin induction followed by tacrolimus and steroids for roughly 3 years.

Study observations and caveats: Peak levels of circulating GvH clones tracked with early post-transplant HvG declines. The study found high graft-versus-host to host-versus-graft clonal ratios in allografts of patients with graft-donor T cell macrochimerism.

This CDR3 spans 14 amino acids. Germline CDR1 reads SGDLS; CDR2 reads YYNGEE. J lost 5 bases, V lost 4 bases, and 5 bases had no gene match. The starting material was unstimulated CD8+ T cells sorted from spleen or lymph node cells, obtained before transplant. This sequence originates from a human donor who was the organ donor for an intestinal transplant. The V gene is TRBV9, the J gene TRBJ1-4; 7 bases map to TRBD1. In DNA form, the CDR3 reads TGTGCCAGCAGCCCCCGACAGGGCAATGAAAAACTGTTTTTT. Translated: CASSPRQGNEKLFF.